This paragraph covers one TCR beta chain sequence. Its antigen is still unknown. The junction shows a germline mismatch at one end, possibly a read error. Produced via immunoSEQ multiplex PCR; TCRdb's table is partial and in-frame only. The sample lists about 170,000 clones; around nine tenths were seen once. The sample originates from a study of T cell responses to AZD1222 COVID-19 vaccine. The CDR3 covers 15 residues. The germline V gene has CDR1 SSHAT and CDR2 FNYEAQ (reference sequence). Study-wide results and caveats: It was only a handful of AZD1222 recipients who were seropositive at baseline. Reportedly, close to half of spike-specific TCRs are directed against unmutated variant regions.

The chain recombines TRBV7-7 with TRBJ2-7; no firm D call. This sample comprised peripheral blood, obtained on day 0 of AZD1222 vaccination. The clonotype comes from an adult in good health. The CDR3 protein is CASSLGHSGPYEQYF. For the CDR3, the DNA is TGTGCTAGCAGCTTAGGCCATTCTGGGCCTTACGAGCAGTACTTC.